The present entry profiles one T cell receptor (beta chain) with its context. The data were produced by immunoSEQ multiplex PCR, yet TCRdb's version contains in-frame clones alone and is incomplete. The table has around 29,000 clones, more than 75% seen once; the top ten hold around 28%. This specimen comes from a study of OX40 agonist ivuxolimab in advanced cancers. This CDR3 region has 18 residues. The TCR was taken from an adult with an advanced solid tumor such as melanoma, head and neck, liver or kidney cancer. This rearrangement joins TRBV7-5 to TRBJ1-5; TRBD1, the table's D call, lacks a check against the DNA. TRBV7-5 corresponds to a pseudogene. The starting material was CD4+ or CD8+ T cells sorted from blood, obtained in a trial of the OX40 agonist ivuxolimab. DNA of the CDR3: TGTGTCAGAAGCGACACCCTGAACAGGGGGCTCCACAATCAGCCCCAGCATTTT. Translated: CVRSDTLNRGLHNQPQHF.